These 18 T cell receptor beta chains came from one sample sequenced in a study of tumor and adjacent non-tumor tissue in lung cancer. RNA was extracted from bulk tissue without any cell sorting. The library came from three nested PCR rounds adapted from ARM-PCR protocols. TCRdb re-called the multiplex PCR reads with MiXCR, one entry per CDR3 protein. This sample has 100,000 to 120,000 distinct CDR3 sequences; roughly 84% occur once, and the top ten carry about 23%. Sequences were obtained from lung tumor tissue. These receptors all come from a man between 65 and 85 years old with non-small cell lung cancer.

In regard to this clonotype: Sequence at one end of the junction differs from germline and may be a read error. This chain uses TRBV11-3 with TRBJ2-2; possible D gene TRBD2, 5 bases. CDR3 length: 16 residues. Germline V lookup: CDR1 SGHNT, CDR2 YENEEA. CDR3 bases: TGTGTCAGCAGCTTATTCGTCGACTACAACATCGGGGAGCTGTTTTTT. Translating gives CVSSLFVDYNIGELFF.

Details on this clonotype: The conserved phenylalanine or tryptophan normally closing the CDR3 is absent here, so this likely arose from a read error. Because the CDR3's place on the DNA is in doubt, the DNA is left out and the CDR3 is given as listed by TCRdb. The chain has TRBV6-5 and TRBJ1-2; the table's D call of TRBD1 was not tested on the DNA. Germline-derived CDR1 and CDR2 are MNHEY and SVGAGI. The CDR3 is made up of 14 amino acids, end residues included. The CDR3 sequence: CASSYSGQGYGNTL.

This clonotype was observed a single time. The junction and the germline gene differ at one end; a read error may be behind it. This chain joins TRBV20-1 and TRBJ1-2; D ambiguous. Germline V gives CDR1 DFQATT, CDR2 SNEGSKA (reference sequence). CDR3 length: 13 amino acids. CDR3 amino acids: CSASGSGNYGYSF. The CDR3 DNA follows: TGCAGTGCTAGCGGCAGCGGAAACTATGGCTACTCCTTC.

As regards this clonotype: A junction end diverges from the germline sequence, so it may reflect a read error. The chain carries TRBV12-3 or TRBV12-4 and TRBJ2-2; D ambiguous. The length of the CDR3 is 16 residues. The CDR3, as DNA: TGTGCTAGCAGATTAGATCCTGGCCCGAACACCGGGGAGCTGTTTTTT. Its protein is CASRLDPGPNTGELFF.

This chain connects TRBV6-1 to TRBJ1-1; D gene uncertain. The germline CDR1 and CDR2 sequences are MNHNS and SASEGT. The length of the CDR3 is 13 residues. Trimming pared 9 bases from V and 5 bases from J, leaving 16 bases between. The CDR3 here is CARTRARETEAFF. The CDR3 DNA reads as TGTGCCAGGACCCGGGCGAGGGAGACTGAAGCTTTCTTT.

A remark on this clonotype: This may be a read error: a much more frequent sequence differs by one nucleotide. The chain is built from TRBV11-2 and TRBJ1-1; D remains ambiguous. Trimming removed 5 bases from V and 4 bases from J, with 17 bases in between. The CDR3 runs to 15 residues. Germline V lookup: CDR1 SGHAT, CDR2 FQNNGV. CDR3 sequence (DNA): TGTGCCAGCAGCACCGGGCCCGCACAAAGCACTGAAGCTTTCTTT. This codes for CASSTGPAQSTEAFF.

This clonotype was counted once. A junction end diverges from the germline sequence, so it may reflect a read error. The chain has TRBV11-3 and TRBJ1-1, with no clear D. This CDR3 has 16 amino acids. Per germline, CDR1 SGHNT and CDR2 YENEEA. The CDR3 region has the DNA TGTGCAAGAAGCTTATTCAGCATCAGGATGAACATTGAAGCTTTCTTT. As protein: CARSLFSIRMNIEAFF.

With respect to this clonotype: A much bigger clone sits one base away, suggesting this may be a read error. The chain couples TRBV11-2 to TRBJ2-5, with TRBD1 identical over 7 bases. With 5 bases clipped from V and 6 bases from J, the junction kept 12 bases outside the gene matches. Germline V gives CDR1 SGHAT, CDR2 FQNNGV. The CDR3 is 15 amino acids. The CDR3 DNA reads as TGTGCCAGCAGCGTAAGCACCGGGACAGCGAAGACCCAGTACTTC. This translates into CASSVSTGTAKTQYF.

As for this clonotype: The junction and the germline gene differ at one end; a read error may be behind it. The chain employs TRBV29-1 and TRBJ2-7; D tentatively fits TRBD1 or TRBD2 (5 bases each). CDR3 length: 11 residues. Germline V CDR1 and CDR2: SQVTM, ANQGSEA. CDR3 region: CSVRTGPEHYF. DNA of the CDR3: TGCAGCGTCCGGACGGGGCCCGAGCATTACTTC.

This clonotype was counted many times. The rearrangement links TRBV20-1 to TRBJ1-2, with no clear D. Germline V gene sequence: CDR1 DFQATT, CDR2 SNEGSKA (reference sequence). The CDR3 loop spans 12 amino acids. The ends were cut back, 6 bases at V and 6 bases at J, with 14 bases in the middle. The CDR3 DNA sequence: TGCAGTGCCGCACAAGTAGGAAATGGCTACACCTTC. It encodes CSAAQVGNGYTF.

CDR3 DNA sequence: TGTGCCATCAGTGGGTATCGGGATGCCACCGGGGAGCTGTTTTTT. Translation: CAISGYRDATGELFF. The genes are TRBV10-3 and TRBJ2-2, with D possibly TRBD2 on 5 matching bases. The CDR3 totals 15 residues. Trimming shortened V by 4 bases and J by 4 bases, and 13 bases separated the two germline ends. Per germline, CDR1 ENHRY and CDR2 SYGVKD.

Concerning this clonotype: A junction end diverges from the germline sequence, so it may reflect a read error. The gene calls are TRBV11-3 and TRBJ2-1; TRBD2 aligns across 9 bases. This CDR3 is built from 17 residues. The germline V gene encodes CDR1 SGHNT and CDR2 YENEEA. The CDR3 region has the DNA TGTGCCAGCAGCCTCCTAGGGACTAGCAGGGACTACAATGAGCAGCTCTTC. It is translated as CASSLLGTSRDYNEQLF.

About this clonotype: A read error may account for a junction end that differs from germline. The CDR3 reads CASSQDRAGDEYNKQFF. The CDR3 bases are TGCGCCAGCAGCCAAGACCGAGCGGGAGATGAATACAATAAGCAGTTCTTC. The chain has TRBV4-3 and TRBJ2-1; 8 bases are shared with TRBD2. This CDR3 contains 17 residues. CDR1 is LGHNA and CDR2 is YSLEER in the germline V gene.

The rearrangement joins TRBV5-1 to TRBJ2-3; D is uncertain. This CDR3 is built from 13 residues. Deletions cut 1 base from V and 7 bases from J, with 10 bases between. The germline V gene encodes CDR1 SGHRS and CDR2 YFSETQ. Here the CDR3 reads CASSLIAWNTQYF. CDR3 DNA: TGCGCCAGCAGCTTGATCGCATGGAATACGCAGTATTTT.

This clonotype was counted only a few times. One junction end does not reproduce the germline sequence, and a read error may be involved. The chain uses TRBV4-1 and TRBJ2-5, with D maybe TRBD1 (6 bases). The length of the CDR3 is 14 residues. The germline V gene has CDR1 MGHRA and CDR2 YSYEKL. Here the CDR3 DNA reads TGCACCAGTAACCAACAGTGGGGGCAAGAGACCCAGTACTTT. Residues: CTSNQQWGQETQYF.

The chain uses TRBV20-1 and TRBJ2-1, with TRBD2 identical over 7 bases. After removal of 5 bases from V and 6 bases from J, the junction contained 13 bases not matched to a gene. Per the germline V gene, CDR1 is DFQATT and CDR2 is SNEGSKA (reference sequence). This CDR3 region has 15 residues. CDR3 region: CSAEAGTNCSNEQFF. CDR3 bases: TGCAGTGCTGAAGCCGGGACTAACTGCTCCAATGAGCAGTTCTTC.

The count of this clonotype is one. V and J are TRBV6-1 and TRBJ1-6; 7 nucleotides align to TRBD1. Per the germline V gene, CDR1 is MNHNS and CDR2 is SASEGT. Trimming cost V 10 bases and J 3 bases; bases outside gene matches: 9. CDR3 length equals 15 residues. CDR3 in DNA: TGTGCCATCGGGGGGGACAGCCGCTATAATTCACCCCTCCACTTT. Translated, it gives CAIGGDSRYNSPLHF.

Turning to this clonotype: Lacking the conserved final phenylalanine or tryptophan, this CDR3 likely reflects a read error. This chain uses TRBV10-2 with TRBJ1-1, with a weak D call TRBD1 (5 bases). The CDR3 totals 16 residues. The germline V gene encodes CDR1 WSHSY and CDR2 SAAADI. V dropped 6 bases and J dropped 2 bases, with 19 bases sitting between them. CDR3 loop: CASRRNIGAANTEAFL. In DNA form, the CDR3 reads TGCGCCAGCAGGAGAAATATAGGGGCGGCAAACACTGAAGCTTTCCTT.